The next 21 T cell receptor beta chains were all read from a single sample in a study of T cells after yellow fever vaccination. From the 5' RACE reads, TCRdb called clonotypes with MiXCR, one entry per CDR3 protein. The profile shows 610,000 or so distinct CDR3 sequences, around an eighth of them singletons. The starting material was PBMCs, obtained on the day of the yellow fever booster vaccination. These receptors were taken from a man aged 25 to 40 who received the YFV17D yellow fever vaccine.

This clonotype was picked up a small number of times. This CDR3 is CSAIPEETQYF. In DNA form, the CDR3 reads TGCAGTGCTATCCCAGAAGAGACCCAGTACTTC. The chain links TRBV20-1 to TRBJ2-5; D not resolved. The germline V gene encodes CDR1 DFQATT and CDR2 SNEGSKA (reference sequence). Trimming stripped 4 bases from V and 3 bases from J, with 6 bases between. The length of the CDR3 is 11 residues.

J is TRBJ2-2 and V is TRBV6-2 or TRBV6-3; 12 bases are a match to TRBD2. The CDR3 runs to 20 residues. The V segment lost 0 bases and the J segment 7 bases; nucleotides outside the gene matches: 15. From germline, CDR1 is MNHEY and CDR2 SVGEGT. The CDR3 protein is CASSYSGLAGTTRGVGELFF. The CDR3 DNA follows: TGTGCCAGCAGTTACTCGGGACTAGCGGGCACCACCCGCGGAGTCGGGGAGCTGTTTTTT.

This chain uses TRBV28 with TRBJ1-3; D possibly corresponds to TRBD1 (6 bases). This CDR3 comprises 15 residues. V dropped 4 bases and J dropped 2 bases, with 12 bases sitting between them. Looked up from germline, CDR1 is MDHEN and CDR2 is SYDVKM. CDR3 DNA: TGTGCCAGCAGTTATGGACAGTTAGCTGGAAACACCATATATTTT. The encoded protein is CASSYGQLAGNTIYF.

The V and J genes are TRBV20-1 and TRBJ2-3, with TRBD2 matching over 12 bases. The CDR3 sequence is 15 residues long. Germline CDR1 DFQATT, CDR2 SNEGSKA (reference sequence). The junction had 5 bases not matched to a gene; V was cut back by 3 bases and J by 4 bases. The CDR3 reads CSASSSGRAPDTQYF. CDR3 DNA: TGCAGTGCTAGTTCTAGCGGGAGGGCGCCAGATACGCAGTATTTT.

This clonotype was observed a handful of times. This chain joins TRBV7-9 and TRBJ2-2, with D possibly being TRBD2 (6 bases). V lost 6 bases and J lost 4, with 12 bases in between. Germline V gene sequence: CDR1 SEHNR, CDR2 FQNEAQ (reference sequence). The CDR3 runs to 14 residues. CDR3 nucleotide sequence: TGTGCCAGCAGTTCGGCGGGGATCACCGGGGAGCTGTTTTTT. This translates into CASSSAGITGELFF.

This clonotype was seen more than once but under ten times. The chain is built from TRBV30 and TRBJ1-1; no clear D. The V end lost 3 bases, the J end lost 3 bases, and 5 bases lay between the germline ends. The CDR3 has 11 residues. Germline-derived CDR1 and CDR2 are GTSNPN and SVGIG (reference sequence). The CDR3 bases are TGTGCCTGGAGGTTAGACACTGAAGCTTTCTTT. This gives the protein CAWRLDTEAFF.

The J gene is TRBJ2-3, the V gene TRBV2; the match to TRBD2 covers 7 bases. Germline V gene lookup returns CDR1 SNHLY and CDR2 FYNNEI. CDR3 length: 16 amino acids. Germline trimming cut 7 bases from V and 4 bases from J; bases unmatched to any gene: 14. As DNA, the CDR3 is TGTGCCAGCATGGGAGGGTCCGGAGGAGTTGCAGATACGCAGTATTTT. Translating it yields CASMGGSGGVADTQYF.

The sample holds a few counts of this clonotype. J is TRBJ1-2 and V is TRBV7-2; tentatively, D is TRBD1 (5 bases). Trimming took off 7 bases at V and 6 bases at J, with 12 bases between the two ends. The CDR3 is made up of 12 amino acids. Per germline, CDR1 SGHTA and CDR2 FQGNSA. DNA of the CDR3: TGTGCCAGCATGGGACGGGGACATGGCTACACCTTC. Translating gives CASMGRGHGYTF. Combining the CDR3 with reference TRBV7-2 and TRBJ1-2 gives the whole variable domain GAGVSQSPSNKVTEKGKDVELRCDPISGHTALYWYRQSLGQGLEFLIYFQGNSAPDKSGLPSDRFSAERTGGSVSTLTIQRTQQEDSAVYLCASMGRGHGYTFGSGTRLTVV.

This sequence joins TRBV11-1 and TRBJ2-1; weak D call: TRBD2 (5 bases). This CDR3 has 18 residues. The germline V gene encodes CDR1 SGHAT and CDR2 FQDESV (reference sequence). Trimming stripped 2 bases from V and 0 bases from J, with 17 bases between. CDR3 loop: CASSLWNGWEPSYNEQFF. The CDR3 bases are TGTGCCAGCAGCTTATGGAACGGTTGGGAGCCCTCCTACAATGAGCAGTTCTTC.

This rearrangement joins TRBV29-1 to TRBJ2-2, with D tentatively TRBD2 (6 bases). CDR1 is SQVTM and CDR2 is ANQGSEA in the germline V gene. This CDR3 region has 13 residues. Trimming took 6 bases from V and 6 from J, leaving 14 bases between them. CDR3 amino acids: CSVGVTSPGELFF. The CDR3 nucleotides read TGCAGCGTAGGGGTAACTAGCCCCGGGGAGCTGTTTTTT.

The chain is built from TRBV7-2 and TRBJ1-1; D is undetermined. This CDR3 has 11 amino acids. Between the trimmed V and J ends, which lost 7 bases and 2 bases, there was a span of 5 bases. CDR1 SGHTA and CDR2 FQGNSA come from the germline V gene. CDR3: CASMGNTEAFF. In nucleotides, the CDR3 is TGTGCCAGCATGGGTAACACTGAAGCTTTCTTT.

The rearrangement joins TRBV18 to TRBJ1-2; D remains ambiguous. The CDR3 runs 14 residues. Germline CDR1 is KGHSH and CDR2 is LQKENI. V lost 2 bases to trimming and J lost 2 bases, with 9 bases between them. The CDR3 is CASSPGGKNYGYTF. CDR3 coding DNA: TGTGCCAGCTCACCAGGTGGAAAGAACTATGGCTACACCTTC.

The CDR3 region has the DNA TGTGCCAGCTCAACCGTAGGACTGAACACTGAAGCTTTCTTT. Translation gives CASSTVGLNTEAFF. The chain combines TRBV18 with TRBJ1-1; D unclear. This CDR3 is 14 amino acids long. Germline V CDR1 and CDR2: KGHSH, LQKENI. Trimming pared 5 bases from V and 0 bases from J, leaving 10 bases between.

Notes on this clonotype: This may come from a read error, since a much larger clone is one base off. The chain uses TRBV12-3 or TRBV12-4 and TRBJ2-3; TRBD1 might be the D (7 bases). CDR3 size: 13 residues. The CDR3 is CASSFAGTDTPYF. CDR3 sequence (DNA): TGTGCCAGCAGTTTTGCGGGGACAGATACGCCGTATTTT.

The gene calls are TRBV20-1 and TRBJ2-7; 10 bases agree with TRBD1. CDR1 and CDR2 from the germline V gene are DFQATT and SNEGSKA (reference sequence). There are 16 residues in the CDR3. V trimming: 0 bases; J trimming: 4 bases; junction bases outside the gene matches: 9. The DNA for the CDR3 is TGCAGTGCTAGAGAGGGGGGACAGGGGAAGGGGTACGAGCAGTACTTC. Encoded protein: CSAREGGQGKGYEQYF.

This clonotype was seen a few times. The chain carries TRBV6-5 and TRBJ2-7, with D maybe TRBD2 (6 bases). Trimming pared 4 bases from V and 3 bases from J, leaving 16 bases between. The CDR3 has 15 residues. CDR1 is MNHEY and CDR2 is SVGAGI in the germline V gene. The CDR3 region is CASSLAGGTHYEQYF. The CDR3 DNA follows: TGTGCCAGCAGTTTGGCGGGCGGGACCCACTACGAGCAGTACTTC.

The chain employs TRBV6-5 and TRBJ2-3; maybe TRBD2 (6 bases). V lost 2 bases to trimming and J lost 0 bases, with 18 bases between them. Germline V gene lookup returns CDR1 MNHEY and CDR2 SVGAGI. The CDR3 is made up of 18 amino acids. CDR3 DNA: TGTGCCAGCAGTTACGGCGGGACCGAAAGACAAAGCACAGATACGCAGTATTTT. Its translation is CASSYGGTERQSTDTQYF.

This clonotype was seen a handful of times. The chain uses TRBV6-2 or TRBV6-3 and TRBJ1-5; D perhaps matches TRBD1 (6 bases). The V gene's germline CDR1 is MNHEY and CDR2 SVGEGT. V was pared by 8 bases and J by 6 bases, with 11 bases between. The CDR3 is made up of 12 amino acids. CDR3 amino acids: CASRTGRQPQHF. In DNA, the CDR3 is TGTGCCAGCCGCACAGGGCGTCAGCCCCAGCATTTT.

The chain links TRBV19 to TRBJ2-3; 9 bases match TRBD1. The V gene's germline CDR1 is LNHDA and CDR2 SQIVND (reference sequence). The CDR3 totals 15 residues. With 4 bases clipped from V and 1 base from J, the junction kept 3 bases outside the gene matches. The CDR3 spells CASSKQGAGTDTQYF. The CDR3 DNA is TGTGCCAGTAGTAAACAGGGGGCCGGCACAGATACGCAGTATTTT.

This clonotype occurred a few times. The chain has TRBV29-1 and TRBJ2-1; no clear D gene. Trimming removed 4 bases from V and 9 bases from J, with 16 bases in between. CDR3 length: 13 residues. The germline gives CDR1 SQVTM, CDR2 ANQGSEA. The CDR3 DNA sequence: TGCAGCGTTGCAGCCTATAGCTTTCGTGAGCAGTTCTTC. Translated: CSVAAYSFREQFF.

The chain couples TRBV30 to TRBJ2-3; D unresolved. V was clipped by 2 bases and J by 4 bases, with 10 bases between them. Germline CDR1 and CDR2: GTSNPN and SVGIG (reference sequence). The CDR3 is 13 amino acids. The CDR3 reads CAWSIEWSDTQYF. Written as DNA, the CDR3 is TGTGCCTGGAGTATCGAGTGGTCAGATACGCAGTATTTT.